This T cell receptor beta chain was recovered during a study of identical twins. Study-wide findings and caveats: It was possible that invariant MAIT and iNKT cells partly confounded the zero-insertion analyses.

The CDR3 totals 15 residues. Germline assignment: CDR1 MNHEY and CDR2 SVGEGT. Trimming removed 0 bases at V and 4 bases at J, with 11 bases between. One entry per CDR3 protein, called by TCRdb with MiXCR from the 5' RACE reads. Seen here are some 270,000 distinct CDR3 sequences, about 8.3% observed once, and the top ten hold less than 4%. In the case of this clonotype: Its specificity is unknown.

These data are also associated with another study on yellow fever vaccine responses in identical twins.

The V and J genes are TRBV6-2 or TRBV6-3 and TRBJ2-3; D might be TRBD1 (6 bases). The receptor comes from a young woman in good health. The sequencing sample was made of CD8+ T cells sorted from blood. The CDR3 coding sequence is TGTGCCAGCAGTTACTCGATCCAGGGGTCAGATACGCAGTATTTT. Its translation: CASSYSIQGSDTQYF.